The T cell receptor beta chain described here comes from a study of graft-versus-host responses after intestinal transplantation. Across the study: Anti-thymocyte globulin induction preceded about three years of tacrolimus and steroid maintenance in all recipients. Whole-study findings and limits: Individuals carrying graft-donor T cell macrochimerism showed high graft-versus-host to host-versus-graft clonal ratios in allografts.

Trimming pared 0 bases from V and 2 bases from J, leaving 11 bases between. Germline CDR1 SGDLS, CDR2 YYNGEE. The CDR3 is 15 amino acids. Points on this clone: Its specificity is not known.

Libraries were prepared by immunoSEQ multiplex PCR; TCRdb keeps only in-frame clonotypes and omits some of them. Altogether 80,000 to 100,000 clones are present, around 83% being singletons, with the ten largest covering about a sixth. The sequences come from unstimulated CD8+ T cells sorted from spleen or lymph node cells, collected before intestinal transplant. The J gene is TRBJ2-5, the V gene TRBV9; D might be TRBD2 (6 bases). The receptor comes from a human donor who received an intestinal transplant. The CDR3 bases are TGTGCCAGCAGCGTAGGGGGCGGGGCACAAGAGACCCAGTACTTC. It encodes CASSVGGGAQETQYF.